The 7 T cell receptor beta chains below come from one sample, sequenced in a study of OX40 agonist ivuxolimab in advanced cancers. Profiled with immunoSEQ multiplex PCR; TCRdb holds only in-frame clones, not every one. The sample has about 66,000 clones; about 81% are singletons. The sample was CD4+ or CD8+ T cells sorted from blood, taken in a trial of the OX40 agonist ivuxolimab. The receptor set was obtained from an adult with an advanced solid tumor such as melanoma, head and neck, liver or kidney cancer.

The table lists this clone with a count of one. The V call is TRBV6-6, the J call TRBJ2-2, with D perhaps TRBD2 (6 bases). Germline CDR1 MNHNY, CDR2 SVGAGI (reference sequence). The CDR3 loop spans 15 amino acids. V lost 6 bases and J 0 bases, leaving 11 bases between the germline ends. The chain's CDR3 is CASREDYSNTGELFF. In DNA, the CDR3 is TGTGCCAGCAGGGAGGACTATTCGAACACCGGGGAGCTGTTTTTT.

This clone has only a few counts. The CDR3 region is CASSLTGDEQFF. In nucleotides, the CDR3 is TGTGCCAGCAGTCTGACAGGGGATGAGCAGTTCTTC. The chain employs TRBV6-5 and TRBJ2-1, with 8 bases fitting TRBD1. The trim removed 5 bases at V and 8 bases at J, leaving 2 bases unmatched. The CDR3 loop spans 12 amino acids. CDR1 is MNHEY and CDR2 is SVGAGI in the germline V gene.

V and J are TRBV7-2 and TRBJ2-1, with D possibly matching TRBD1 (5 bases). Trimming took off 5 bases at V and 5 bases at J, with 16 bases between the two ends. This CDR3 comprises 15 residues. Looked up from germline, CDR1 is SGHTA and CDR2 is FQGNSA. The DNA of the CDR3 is TGTGCCAGCAGCGCCCTTTCACAGGTGGACAATGAGCAGTTCTTC. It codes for CASSALSQVDNEQFF.

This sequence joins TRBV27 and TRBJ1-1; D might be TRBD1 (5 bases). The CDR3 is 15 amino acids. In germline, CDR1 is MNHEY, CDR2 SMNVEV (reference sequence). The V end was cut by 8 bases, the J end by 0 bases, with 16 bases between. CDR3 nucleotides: TGTGCCAGCCTAAACCGGGGCACCCTGAACACTGAAGCTTTCTTT. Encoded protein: CASLNRGTLNTEAFF.

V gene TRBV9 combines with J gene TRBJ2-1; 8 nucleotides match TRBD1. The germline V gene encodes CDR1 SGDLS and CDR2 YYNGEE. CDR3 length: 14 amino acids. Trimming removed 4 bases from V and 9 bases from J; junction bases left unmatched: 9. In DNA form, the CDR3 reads TGTGCCAGCAGCCCCGGGACAGGCTCCCTTGAGCAGTTCTTC. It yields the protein CASSPGTGSLEQFF.

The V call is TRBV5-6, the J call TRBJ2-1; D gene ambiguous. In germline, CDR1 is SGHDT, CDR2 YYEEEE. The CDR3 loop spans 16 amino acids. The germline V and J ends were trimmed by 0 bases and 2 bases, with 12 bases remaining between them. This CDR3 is CASSLGHNQTYNEQFF. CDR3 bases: TGTGCCAGCAGCTTGGGCCACAACCAAACCTACAATGAGCAGTTCTTC.

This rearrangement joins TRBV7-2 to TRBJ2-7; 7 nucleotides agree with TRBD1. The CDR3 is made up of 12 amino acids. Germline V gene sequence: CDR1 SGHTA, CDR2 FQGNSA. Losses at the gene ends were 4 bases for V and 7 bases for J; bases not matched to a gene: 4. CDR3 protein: CASSYGTVEQYF. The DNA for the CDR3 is TGTGCCAGCAGCTACGGGACAGTAGAGCAGTACTTC.